The rows below give T cell receptor beta chains drawn from one sample of a study of T cell changes during pregnancy in multiple sclerosis. Libraries were prepared by immunoSEQ multiplex PCR; TCRdb keeps only in-frame clonotypes and omits some of them. The sample has more than 35,000 clones, roughly 94% seen once; the top ten hold around 0.8%. This material consisted of CD4+ T cells from peripheral blood mononuclear cells, taken in the third trimester of pregnancy. These receptors were obtained from a female donor with multiple sclerosis, enrolled in a pregnancy study. The CDR3 runs from the conserved cysteine through the conserved F or W. A D gene is named only where the DNA matches it firmly. Some rows mark clone size as missing; the rest say once, few, many or name a class of expanded clone.

TRBJ2-4,NA,NA,TRBV2,CASREVQQGIGAKNIQYF,TGTGCCAGCAGGGAAGTACAACAGGGAATAGGGGCCAAAAACATTCAGTACTTC
TRBJ2-7,once,NA,TRBV6-6,CASSYDSHPHEQYF,TGTGCCAGCAGTTATGACAGTCATCCGCACGAGCAGTACTTC
TRBJ1-2,once,NA,TRBV27,CASSLTRDGYGYTF,TGTGCCAGCAGTTTGACCAGGGATGGCTATGGCTACACCTTC
TRBJ2-1,once,NA,TRBV5-1,CASSLVPGTHNEQFF,TGCGCCAGCAGCTTGGTACCCGGGACACACAATGAGCAGTTCTTC
TRBJ2-7,NA,NA,TRBV6-5,CASNWTPKTAYEQYF,TGTGCCAGCAATTGGACACCTAAAACGGCCTACGAGCAGTACTTC
TRBJ1-2,once,NA,TRBV25-1,CASSEPTGYGYTF,TGTGCCAGCAGTGAACCGACAGGCTATGGCTACACCTTC
TRBJ2-1,NA,NA,TRBV6-4,CASSDSAWRAHEQFF,TGTGCCAGCAGTGACTCTGCCTGGAGGGCACATGAGCAGTTCTTC
TRBJ1-6,NA,TRBD1,TRBV10-3,CAIRGQGNSPLHF,TGTGCCATCAGAGGACAGGGGAATTCACCCCTCCACTTT
TRBJ1-5,NA,NA,TRBV5-5,CASSLELREGQPQHF,TGTGCCAGCAGCTTAGAACTCCGGGAGGGACAGCCCCAGCATTTT
TRBJ1-4,NA,NA,TRBV19,CASSSATNEKLFF,TGTGCCAGTAGTTCTGCAACTAATGAAAAACTGTTTTTT
TRBJ2-7,NA,NA,TRBV18,CASSPPAAVEQYF,TGTGCCAGCTCACCACCTGCGGCAGTCGAGCAGTACTTC
TRBJ1-1,NA,NA,TRBV28,CASSSTGPWTEAFF,TGTGCCAGCAGTTCAACAGGGCCGTGGACTGAAGCTTTCTTT
TRBJ1-2,NA,TRBD1,TRBV27,CASWAGGRVNYGYTF,TGTGCCAGCTGGGCAGGGGGAAGAGTAAACTATGGCTACACCTTC
TRBJ2-1,NA,TRBD1,TRBV18,CASSPQGVDYNEQFF,TGTGCCAGCTCTCCACAGGGGGTGGACTACAATGAGCAGTTCTTC
TRBJ1-2,NA,NA,TRBV6-5,CASSYQDSLNYGYTF,TGTGCCAGCAGTTATCAGGACAGCCTTAACTATGGCTACACCTTC
TRBJ2-3,NA,NA,TRBV5-4,CASSFGRSSSDTQYF,TGTGCCAGCAGCTTTGGGAGGAGTAGTTCAGATACGCAGTATTTT
TRBJ2-7,NA,NA,TRBV7-9,CASRPTAPSVFGQYF,TGTGCCAGCAGACCCACCGCACCTAGTGTGTTCGGGCAGTACTTC
TRBJ2-1,NA,NA,TRBV6-6,CASSLAASSYNEQFF,TGTGCCAGCAGTTTAGCGGCTAGCTCCTACAATGAGCAGTTCTTC
TRBJ2-3,NA,NA,TRBV6-6,CASSLGAGTDTQYF,TGTGCCAGCTCACTTGGGGCGGGCACAGATACGCAGTATTTT
TRBJ2-1,NA,TRBD2,TRBV7-7,CASSQGSGSDNEQFF,TGTGCTAGCAGCCAAGGTAGCGGGAGCGACAATGAGCAGTTCTTC
TRBJ1-4,NA,NA,TRBV28,CASSVRQATNEKLFF,TGTGCCAGCAGTGTCCGACAGGCAACTAATGAAAAACTGTTTTTT
TRBJ1-1,NA,NA,TRBV11-2,CASSLPSLITEAFF,TGTGCCAGCAGCTTACCCAGTCTCATCACTGAAGCTTTCTTT
TRBJ2-3,NA,TRBD1,TRBV18,CASSPQGQGVGDTQYF,TGTGCCAGCTCACCACAAGGACAGGGGGTAGGAGATACGCAGTATTTT
TRBJ1-1,once,NA,TRBV4-2,CASSQATAGNTEAFF,TGTGCCAGCAGCCAAGCGACGGCAGGGAACACTGAAGCTTTCTTT
TRBJ1-4,NA,NA,TRBV29-1,CSADTGANEKLFF,TGCAGCGCCGACACGGGGGCTAATGAAAAACTGTTTTTT
TRBJ2-3,once,TRBD1,TRBV11-2,CASRRDRVDTQYF,TGTGCCAGCAGGCGGGACAGGGTAGATACGCAGTATTTT
TRBJ1-1,NA,TRBD1,TRBV7-9,CASSSGTGKAEAFF,TGTGCCAGCAGCTCCGGGACAGGGAAGGCTGAAGCTTTCTTT
TRBJ2-5,NA,TRBD2,TRBV5-1,CASSLFSGGTQETQYF,TGCGCCAGCAGCTTGTTTTCGGGAGGGACCCAAGAGACCCAGTACTTC
TRBJ2-7,NA,TRBD2,TRBV7-2,CASSLVRRESEQYF,TGTGCCAGCAGCTTAGTTAGGCGGGAGAGCGAGCAGTACTTC
TRBJ2-1,NA,TRBD2,TRBV27,CASSLGRGMDYEQFF,TGTGCCAGCAGTTTGGGGAGGGGAATGGACTATGAGCAGTTCTTC
TRBJ2-2,NA,NA,TRBV4-1,CASSQRVTGELFF,TGCGCCAGCAGCCAAAGAGTGACCGGGGAGCTGTTTTTT
TRBJ2-1,NA,NA,TRBV23-1,CASSLKQPYNEQFF,TGCGCCAGCAGTCTGAAACAGCCCTACAATGAGCAGTTCTTC
TRBJ2-5,NA,NA,TRBV30,CAWSAQETQYF,TGTGCCTGGAGTGCACAAGAGACCCAGTACTTC
TRBJ1-2,NA,NA,TRBV6-5,CASSYSPDVTSYGYTF,TGTGCCAGCAGTTACTCGCCAGATGTTACAAGCTATGGCTACACCTTC
TRBJ2-1,NA,NA,TRBV12-5,CASGLGLANEQFF,TGTGCTAGTGGTTTGGGGCTAGCCAATGAGCAGTTCTTC
TRBJ2-3,NA,NA,TRBV1,CTSSVWDITNTDTQYF,TGCACCAGCAGCGTCTGGGACATAACTAACACAGATACGCAGTATTTT
TRBJ2-1,NA,NA,TRBV5-4,CASSLEPFDYNEQFF,TGTGCCAGCAGCTTGGAGCCCTTCGACTACAATGAGCAGTTCTTC
TRBJ2-7,NA,TRBD1,TRBV28,CASSLSPGQGAYEQYF,TGTGCCAGCAGTCTTAGCCCGGGACAGGGGGCCTACGAGCAGTACTTC
TRBJ1-2,once,TRBD1,TRBV29-1,CSVDGTGGPGYTF,TGCAGCGTTGATGGGACAGGGGGCCCTGGCTACACCTTC
TRBJ2-6,NA,TRBD2,TRBV2,CASSRGGTSGRGSGANVLTF,TGTGCCAGCAGTAGGGGGGGGACTAGCGGGAGGGGCTCTGGGGCCAACGTCCTGACTTTC
TRBJ2-2,few,NA,TRBV5-1,CASSWTANTGELFF,TGCGCCAGCAGCTGGACAGCGAACACCGGGGAGCTGTTTTTT
TRBJ1-5,NA,NA,TRBV11-2,CASSLDGGSNQPQHF,TGTGCCAGCAGCTTAGACGGAGGAAGCAATCAGCCCCAGCATTTT